This T cell receptor (beta chain) comes out of a study of cytomegalovirus exposure and HLA in healthy donors. Study-wide findings and caveats: A list of 150 to 200 TCR beta chains associated with cytomegalovirus was given. An analysis done earlier found most TCR beta V segments productive about 90% or about 30% of the time. Most TCR sequences were uncommon, yet certain public TCRs appeared in many donors.

Primers included in the PCR were 60 Vbeta and 13 Jbeta primers. As handled by the study authors: An analysis that came later counted some 80 million unique TCR beta chains, roughly 11 million shared. TCRdb's copy holds only in-frame clones and misses some; the assay was immunoSEQ multiplex PCR. That table gives V, J and clone size, and the DNA gave D and trimming. The table records about 140,000 clones, approximately 82% of them present only once. V was clipped by 0 bases and J by 6 bases, with 10 bases between them. CDR3 length: 13 amino acids. Per the germline V gene, CDR1 is SGHTS and CDR2 is YDEGEE. As regards this clone: The target antigen is unknown.

The source of this sequence is a man aged 18-30 years in good health and CMV-seropositive. Input material: PBMCs. The chain carries TRBV5-8 and TRBJ2-7; D is unresolved. The CDR3 nucleotides are TGTGCCAGCAGCTTGGCCGGGTCTCCCGAGCAGTACTTC. It codes for CASSLAGSPEQYF. The full variable domain, in which reference TRBV5-8 and TRBJ2-7 provide the parts outside the CDR3, is EAGVTQSPTHLIKTRGQQATLRCSPISGHTSVYWYQQALGLGLQFLLWYDEGEERNRGNFPPRFSGRQFPNYSSELNVNALELEDSALYLCASSLAGSPEQYFGPGTRLTVT.